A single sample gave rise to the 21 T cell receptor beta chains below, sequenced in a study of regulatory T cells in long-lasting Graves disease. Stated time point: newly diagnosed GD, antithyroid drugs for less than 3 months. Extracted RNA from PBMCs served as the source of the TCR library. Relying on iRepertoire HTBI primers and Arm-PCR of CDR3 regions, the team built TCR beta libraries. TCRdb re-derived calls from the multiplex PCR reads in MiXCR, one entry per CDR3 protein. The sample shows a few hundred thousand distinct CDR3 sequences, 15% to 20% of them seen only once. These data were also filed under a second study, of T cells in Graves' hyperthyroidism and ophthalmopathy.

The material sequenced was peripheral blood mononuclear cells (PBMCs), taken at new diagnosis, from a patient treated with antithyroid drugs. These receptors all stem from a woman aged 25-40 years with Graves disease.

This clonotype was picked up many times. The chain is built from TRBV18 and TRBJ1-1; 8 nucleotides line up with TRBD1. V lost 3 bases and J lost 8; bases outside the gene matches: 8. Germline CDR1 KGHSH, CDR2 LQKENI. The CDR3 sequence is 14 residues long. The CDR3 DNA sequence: TGTGCCAGCTCACCGCCGGGGACAGGAGAAGAAGCTTTCTTT. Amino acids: CASSPPGTGEEAFF.

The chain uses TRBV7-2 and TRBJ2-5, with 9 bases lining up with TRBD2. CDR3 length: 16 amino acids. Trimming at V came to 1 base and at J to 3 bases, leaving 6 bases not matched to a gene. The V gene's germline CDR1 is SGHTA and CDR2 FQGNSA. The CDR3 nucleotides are TGTGCCAGCAGCTTAGGCGGCGGGGGGGGCAAAGAGACCCAGTACTTC. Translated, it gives CASSLGGGGGKETQYF.

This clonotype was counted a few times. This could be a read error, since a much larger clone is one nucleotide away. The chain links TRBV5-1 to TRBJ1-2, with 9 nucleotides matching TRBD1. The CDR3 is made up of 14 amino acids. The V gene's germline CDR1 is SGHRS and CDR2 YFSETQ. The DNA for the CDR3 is TGTGCCAGCAGCTTCCTGGGACAGGGCTGGGGCTACACCTTC. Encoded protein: CASSFLGQGWGYTF.

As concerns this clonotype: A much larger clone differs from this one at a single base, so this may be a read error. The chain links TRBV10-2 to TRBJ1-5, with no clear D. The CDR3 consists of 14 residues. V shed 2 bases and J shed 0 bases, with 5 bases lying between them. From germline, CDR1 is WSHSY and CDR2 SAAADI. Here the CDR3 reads CASSEPDSNQPQHF. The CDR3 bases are TGCGCCAGCAGTGAGCCTGATAGCAATCAGCCCCAGCATTTT.

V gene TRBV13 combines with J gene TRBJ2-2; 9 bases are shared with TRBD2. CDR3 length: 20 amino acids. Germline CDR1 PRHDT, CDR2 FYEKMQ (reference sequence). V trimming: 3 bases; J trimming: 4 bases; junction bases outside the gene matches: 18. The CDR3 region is CASSLDWRGGDGYRTGELFF. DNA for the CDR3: TGTGCCAGCAGCTTGGACTGGCGGGGGGGTGACGGGTATCGCACCGGGGAGCTGTTTTTT.

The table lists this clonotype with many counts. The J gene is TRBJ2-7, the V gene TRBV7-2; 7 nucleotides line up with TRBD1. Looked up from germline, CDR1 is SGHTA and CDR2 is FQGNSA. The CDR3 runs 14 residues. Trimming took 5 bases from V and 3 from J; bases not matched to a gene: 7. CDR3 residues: CASSPRPGGYEQYF. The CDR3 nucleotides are TGTGCCAGCAGCCCCCGTCCAGGGGGCTACGAGCAGTACTTC.

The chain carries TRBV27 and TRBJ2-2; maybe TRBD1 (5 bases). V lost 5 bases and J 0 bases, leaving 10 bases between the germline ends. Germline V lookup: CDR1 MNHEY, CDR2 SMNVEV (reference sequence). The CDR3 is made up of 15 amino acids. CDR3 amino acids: CASSKGIPNTGELFF. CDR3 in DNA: TGTGCCAGCAGTAAGGGGATCCCGAACACCGGGGAGCTGTTTTTT.

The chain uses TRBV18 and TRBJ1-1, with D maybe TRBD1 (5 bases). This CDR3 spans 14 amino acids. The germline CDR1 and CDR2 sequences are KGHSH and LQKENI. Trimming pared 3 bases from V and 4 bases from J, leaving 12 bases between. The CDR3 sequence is CASSPERGGTEAFF. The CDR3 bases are TGTGCCAGCTCACCCGAGCGGGGGGGCACTGAAGCTTTCTTT.

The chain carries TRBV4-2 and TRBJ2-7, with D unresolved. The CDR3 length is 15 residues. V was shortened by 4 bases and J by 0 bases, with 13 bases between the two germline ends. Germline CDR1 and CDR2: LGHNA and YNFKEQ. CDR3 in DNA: TGTGCCAGCAGCCGCCGCACAATAAGCTCCTACGAGCAGTACTTC. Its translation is CASSRRTISSYEQYF.

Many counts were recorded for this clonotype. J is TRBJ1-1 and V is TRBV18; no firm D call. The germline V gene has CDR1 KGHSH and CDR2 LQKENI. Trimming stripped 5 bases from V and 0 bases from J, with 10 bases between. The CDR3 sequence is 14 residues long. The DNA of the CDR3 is TGTGCCAGCTCATCGGACCGAGTGAACACTGAAGCTTTCTTT. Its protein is CASSSDRVNTEAFF.

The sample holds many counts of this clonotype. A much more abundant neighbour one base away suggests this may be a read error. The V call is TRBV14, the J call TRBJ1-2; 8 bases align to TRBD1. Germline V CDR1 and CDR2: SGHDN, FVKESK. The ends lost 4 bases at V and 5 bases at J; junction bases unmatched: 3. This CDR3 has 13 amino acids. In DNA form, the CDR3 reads TGTGCCAGCAGCCCGGGACAGGCGTATGGCTACACCTTC. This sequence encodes CASSPGQAYGYTF.

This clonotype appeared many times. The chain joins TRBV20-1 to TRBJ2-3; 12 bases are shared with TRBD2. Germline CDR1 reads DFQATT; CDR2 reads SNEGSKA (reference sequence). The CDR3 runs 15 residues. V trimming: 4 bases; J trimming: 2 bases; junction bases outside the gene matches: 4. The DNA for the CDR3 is TGCAGTGCTACGACTAGCGGGGGATTCACAGATACGCAGTATTTT. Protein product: CSATTSGGFTDTQYF.

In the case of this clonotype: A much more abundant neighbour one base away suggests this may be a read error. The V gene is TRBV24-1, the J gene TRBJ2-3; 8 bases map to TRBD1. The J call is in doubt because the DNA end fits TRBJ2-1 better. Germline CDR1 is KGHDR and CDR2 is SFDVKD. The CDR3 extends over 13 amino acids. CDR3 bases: TGTGCCACCAGTGATTCAGGGGGCAATGGGCAGTTCTTC. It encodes CATSDSGGNGQFF.

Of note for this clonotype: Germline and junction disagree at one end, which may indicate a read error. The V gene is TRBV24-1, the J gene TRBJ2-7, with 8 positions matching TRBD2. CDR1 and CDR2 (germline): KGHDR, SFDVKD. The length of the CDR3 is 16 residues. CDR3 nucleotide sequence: TGTGCCAGCAGTTACTCTATTAGCGGGATCTCCTACGAGCAGTACTTC. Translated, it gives CASSYSISGISYEQYF.

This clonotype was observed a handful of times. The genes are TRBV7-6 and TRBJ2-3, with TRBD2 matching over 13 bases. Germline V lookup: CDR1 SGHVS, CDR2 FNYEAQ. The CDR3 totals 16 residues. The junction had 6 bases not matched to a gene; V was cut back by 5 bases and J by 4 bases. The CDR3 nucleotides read TGTGCCAGCAGCCTAAGACTAGCGGGGGGCCCAGATACGCAGTATTTT. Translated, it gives CASSLRLAGGPDTQYF.

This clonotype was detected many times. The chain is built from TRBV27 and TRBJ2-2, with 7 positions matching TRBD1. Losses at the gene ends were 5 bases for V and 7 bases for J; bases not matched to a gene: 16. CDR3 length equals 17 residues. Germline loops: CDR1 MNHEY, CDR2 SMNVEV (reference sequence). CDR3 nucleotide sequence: TGTGCCAGCAGTCCCCTAAGGAGCGGTTCAGGGGGCGGGGAGCTGTTTTTT. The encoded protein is CASSPLRSGSGGGELFF.

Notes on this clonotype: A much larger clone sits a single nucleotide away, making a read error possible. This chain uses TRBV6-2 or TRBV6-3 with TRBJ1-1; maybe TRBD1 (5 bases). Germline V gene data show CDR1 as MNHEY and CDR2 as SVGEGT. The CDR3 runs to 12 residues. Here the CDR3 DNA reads TGTGTCTCCTCCGGGGAGGGGACTGAAGCTTTCTTT. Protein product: CVSSGEGTEAFF.

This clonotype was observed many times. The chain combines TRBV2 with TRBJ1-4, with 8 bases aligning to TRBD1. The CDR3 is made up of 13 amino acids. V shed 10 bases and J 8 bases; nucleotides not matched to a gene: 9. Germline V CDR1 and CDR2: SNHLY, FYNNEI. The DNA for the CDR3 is TGTGCCATCGTGGACAGGGTTCGCGAAAAACTGTTTTTT. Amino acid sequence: CAIVDRVREKLFF.

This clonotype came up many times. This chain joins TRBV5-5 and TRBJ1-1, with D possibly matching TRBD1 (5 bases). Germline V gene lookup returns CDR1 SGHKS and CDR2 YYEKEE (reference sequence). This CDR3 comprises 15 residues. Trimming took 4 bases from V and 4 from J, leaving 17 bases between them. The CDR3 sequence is CASSLGGGTRTEAFF. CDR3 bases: TGTGCCAGCAGCCTCGGGGGAGGAACTCGCACTGAAGCTTTCTTT.

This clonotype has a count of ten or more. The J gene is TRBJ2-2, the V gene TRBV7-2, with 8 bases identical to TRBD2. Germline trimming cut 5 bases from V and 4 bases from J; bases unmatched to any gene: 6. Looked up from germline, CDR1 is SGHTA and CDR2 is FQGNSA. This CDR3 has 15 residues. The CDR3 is CASSTRTSSTGELFF. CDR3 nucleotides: TGTGCCAGCAGCACAAGGACTAGCAGCACCGGGGAGCTGTTTTTT.

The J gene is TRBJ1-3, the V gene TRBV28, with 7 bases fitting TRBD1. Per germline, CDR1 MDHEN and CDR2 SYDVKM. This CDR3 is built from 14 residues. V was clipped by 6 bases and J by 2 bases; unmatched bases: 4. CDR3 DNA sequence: TGTGCCAGCAGACTACAGGGGACTGGAAACACCATATATTTT. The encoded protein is CASRLQGTGNTIYF.